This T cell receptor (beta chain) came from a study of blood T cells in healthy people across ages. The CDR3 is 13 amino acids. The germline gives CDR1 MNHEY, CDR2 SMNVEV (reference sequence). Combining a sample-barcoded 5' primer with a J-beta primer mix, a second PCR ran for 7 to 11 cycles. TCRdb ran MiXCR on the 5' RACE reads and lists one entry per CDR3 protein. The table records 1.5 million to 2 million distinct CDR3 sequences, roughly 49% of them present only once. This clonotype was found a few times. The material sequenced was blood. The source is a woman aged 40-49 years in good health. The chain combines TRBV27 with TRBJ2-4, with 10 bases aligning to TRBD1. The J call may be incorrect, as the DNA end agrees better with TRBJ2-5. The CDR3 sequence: CASRSGQGETQYF. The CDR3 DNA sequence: TGTGCCAGCAGATCGGGACAGGGGGAGACCCAGTACTTC.